This T cell receptor (beta chain) is from a study of blood T cell repertoires in COVID-19. Per the study methods: Using reference gene primer amplification, nucleated cell counts were estimated. Profiling relied on immunoSEQ multiplex PCR, and the TCRdb table lists in-frame clones only, not all of them. For V, J and clone size, that table is used; D and trimming come from the DNA. The sample yields over 250,000 clones, about 88% seen once. The CDR3 runs to 14 residues. The germline gives CDR1 MNHEY, CDR2 SVGAGI. The V gene end was trimmed by 6 bases and the J gene end by 5 bases; junction bases not matched to a gene: 4. Seattle participants joined during active infection and were tracked over time.

V gene TRBV6-5 combines with J gene TRBJ1-5; 10 bases agree with TRBD1. The clonotype was recovered from a human donor with COVID-19, enrolled during active disease. The donor label of this sample is uncertain. Sequencing was performed on peripheral blood. CDR3 sequence (DNA): TGTGCCAGCAGGCCGACAGGGGGCGATCAGCCCCAGCATTTT. Translated, it gives CASRPTGGDQPQHF.